The subject of this entry is one T cell receptor (beta chain). TCRdb re-called the 5' RACE reads and shows each CDR3 protein once, DNA omitted. Its clone listing holds about 440,000 distinct CDR3 sequences. Germline CDR1 reads PRHDT; CDR2 reads FYEKMQ (reference sequence). The CDR3 has 13 amino acids. The sample originates from a study of T cells expressing NK-cell markers. Input material: blood T cells: a sorted CD56 or NKG2C T cell subset, CD4+ or CD8+ T cells, or bulk PBMC T cells (not recorded which). The V call is TRBV13, the J call TRBJ2-3. The source of this sequence is a woman between 18 and 75 years old in good health. CDR3 sequence reads: CASSLGLGDTQYF.